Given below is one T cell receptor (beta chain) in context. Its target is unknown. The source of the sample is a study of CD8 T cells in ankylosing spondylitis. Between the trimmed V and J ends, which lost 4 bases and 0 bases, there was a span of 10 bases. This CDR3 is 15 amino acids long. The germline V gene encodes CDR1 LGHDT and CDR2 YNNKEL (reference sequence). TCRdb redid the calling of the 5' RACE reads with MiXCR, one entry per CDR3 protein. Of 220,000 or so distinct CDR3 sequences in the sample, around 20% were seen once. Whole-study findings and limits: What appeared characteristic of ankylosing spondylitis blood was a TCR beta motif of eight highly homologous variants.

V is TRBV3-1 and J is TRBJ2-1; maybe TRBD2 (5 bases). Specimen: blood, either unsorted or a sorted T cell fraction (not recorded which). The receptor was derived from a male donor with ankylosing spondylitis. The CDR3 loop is CASSLTAGSYNEQFF. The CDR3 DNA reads TGTGCCAGCAGCCTGACTGCGGGCTCCTACAATGAGCAGTTCTTC.